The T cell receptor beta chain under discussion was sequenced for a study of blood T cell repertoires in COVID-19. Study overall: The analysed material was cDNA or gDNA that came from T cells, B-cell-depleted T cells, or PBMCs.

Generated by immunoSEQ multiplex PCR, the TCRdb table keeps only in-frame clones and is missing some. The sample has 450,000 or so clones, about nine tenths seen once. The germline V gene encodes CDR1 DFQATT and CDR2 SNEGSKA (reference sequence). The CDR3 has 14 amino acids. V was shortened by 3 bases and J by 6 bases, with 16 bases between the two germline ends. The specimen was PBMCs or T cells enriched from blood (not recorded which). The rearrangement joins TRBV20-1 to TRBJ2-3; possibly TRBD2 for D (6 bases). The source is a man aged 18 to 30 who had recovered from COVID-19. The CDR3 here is CSASWGASGDTQYF. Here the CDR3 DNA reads TGCAGTGCTAGTTGGGGCGCGAGCGGGGATACGCAGTATTTT.